A selection of T cell receptor beta chains follows, all from one sample in a study of T cell responses to AZD1222 COVID-19 vaccine. Some clones are missing from TCRdb's copy, which holds only in-frame ones; the method was immunoSEQ multiplex PCR. The table lists approximately 190,000 clones, about nine tenths of them singletons, with 0.99% in the top ten. This sample comprised peripheral blood, obtained on day 0 of AZD1222 vaccination. Receptors were obtained from an adult in good health. CDR3s include the opening cysteine and the closing phenylalanine or tryptophan.

j_gene: TRBJ2-7
v_gene: TRBV3-1/TRBV3-2
CDR3aa: CASSHTGQFNSYEQYF

j_gene: TRBJ1-1
v_gene: TRBV27
CDR3aa: CASSFPGNTEAFF

j_gene: TRBJ1-1
v_gene: TRBV18
CDR3aa: CASSRDTGGTEAFF

j_gene: TRBJ2-1
v_gene: TRBV28
CDR3aa: CASSLSAASGDYNEQFF

j_gene: TRBJ2-1
v_gene: TRBV4-3
CDR3aa: CASSQTPGSGGNEQFF

j_gene: TRBJ2-1
v_gene: TRBV6-5
CDR3aa: CASSPGTGPYNEQFF

j_gene: TRBJ2-4
v_gene: TRBV5-4
CDR3aa: CASSSRIGTPINNIQYF

j_gene: TRBJ1-3
v_gene: TRBV2
CDR3aa: CASAAGTASGNTIYF

j_gene: TRBJ2-7
v_gene: TRBV7-8
CDR3aa: CASSLRDRASGEQYF

j_gene: TRBJ1-6
v_gene: TRBV9
CDR3aa: CASSVQGSYNSPLHF

j_gene: TRBJ1-1
v_gene: TRBV9
CDR3aa: CASSAKSVRDTEAFF

j_gene: TRBJ1-2
v_gene: TRBV2
CDR3aa: CASSDALGNYGYTF

j_gene: TRBJ1-4
v_gene: TRBV19
CDR3aa: CASSGYSATNEKLFF

j_gene: TRBJ1-5
v_gene: TRBV7-2
CDR3aa: CASSRTVVQPQHF

j_gene: TRBJ1-4
v_gene: TRBV6-6
CDR3aa: CASSYSVTTNEKLFF

j_gene: TRBJ1-5
v_gene: TRBV3-1/TRBV3-2
CDR3aa: CASSQGPGTDNQPQHF

j_gene: TRBJ2-7
v_gene: TRBV28
CDR3aa: CASSSPGYSYEQYF

j_gene: TRBJ2-4
v_gene: TRBV28
CDR3aa: CASSLQGIPLLGAKNIQYF

j_gene: TRBJ1-1
v_gene: TRBV24-1
CDR3aa: CATSDPGQGNTEAFF

j_gene: TRBJ1-4
v_gene: TRBV4-3
CDR3aa: CASSQGVGTNEKLFF

j_gene: TRBJ2-7
v_gene: TRBV4-1
CDR3aa: CASSQDGAGEDAYYEQYF

j_gene: TRBJ1-2
v_gene: TRBV19
CDR3aa: CASTPPGQYPSYGYTF

j_gene: TRBJ1-2
v_gene: TRBV2
CDR3aa: CATRGGAGANYGYTF

j_gene: TRBJ2-7
v_gene: TRBV19
CDR3aa: CASSPAGGYYEQYF

j_gene: TRBJ1-4
v_gene: TRBV28
CDR3aa: CASSSGYEGTAKKLFF

j_gene: TRBJ1-2
v_gene: TRBV11-1
CDR3aa: CASSLVAEGYGYTF